A single T cell receptor (beta chain) is shown here with its context. This record comes from a study of blood T cell repertoires in COVID-19. At the level of the study: The United States, Italy and Spain provided the acute and convalescent COVID-19 samples. PBMCs, B-cell-depleted T cells, or T cells were the source of the cDNA or gDNA that made up the material.

As originally analysed: Amplifying reference gene primers gave estimates of nucleated cell counts. Using immunoSEQ multiplex PCR, the repertoire was profiled, and TCRdb retains in-frame clones only, with some absent. That table furnishes V, J and clone size, whereas the DNA furnished D and trimming. The top ten hold less than 3% of the sample, which has 250,000 to 300,000 clones, roughly 79% seen once. Material for sequencing was peripheral blood. This clonotype was obtained from a woman in her sixties or seventies with active or convalescent COVID-19.

Here the CDR3 reads CAWREGVAGWTNQPQHF. CDR3 sequence (DNA): TGTGCCTGGAGAGAGGGGGTGGCAGGGTGGACAAATCAGCCCCAGCATTTT. V is TRBV30 and J is TRBJ1-5, with D tentatively TRBD1 (6 bases). This CDR3 spans 17 amino acids. V was shortened by 3 bases and J by 4 bases, with 22 bases between the two germline ends. Looked up from germline, CDR1 is GTSNPN and CDR2 is SVGIG (reference sequence).